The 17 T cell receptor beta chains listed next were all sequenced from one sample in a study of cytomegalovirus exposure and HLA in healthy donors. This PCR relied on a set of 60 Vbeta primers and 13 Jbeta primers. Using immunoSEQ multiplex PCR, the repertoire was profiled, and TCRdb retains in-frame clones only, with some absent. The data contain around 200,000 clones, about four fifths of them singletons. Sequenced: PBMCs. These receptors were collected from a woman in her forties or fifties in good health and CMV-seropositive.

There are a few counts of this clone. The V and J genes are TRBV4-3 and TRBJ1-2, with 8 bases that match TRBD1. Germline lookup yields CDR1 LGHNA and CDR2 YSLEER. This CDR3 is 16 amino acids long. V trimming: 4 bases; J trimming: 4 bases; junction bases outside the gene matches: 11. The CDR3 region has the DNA TGCGCCAGCAGCCCACCAAGACAGGGGCGGGGCTATGGCTACACCTTC. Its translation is CASSPPRQGRGYGYTF.

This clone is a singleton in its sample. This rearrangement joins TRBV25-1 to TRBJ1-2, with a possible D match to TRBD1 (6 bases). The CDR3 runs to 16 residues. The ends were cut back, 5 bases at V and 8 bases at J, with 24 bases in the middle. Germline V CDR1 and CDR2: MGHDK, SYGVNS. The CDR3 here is CASSRGFRGDDSGYTF. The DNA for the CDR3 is TGTGCCAGCAGTAGAGGGTTCAGGGGAGATGACTCGGGCTACACCTTC.

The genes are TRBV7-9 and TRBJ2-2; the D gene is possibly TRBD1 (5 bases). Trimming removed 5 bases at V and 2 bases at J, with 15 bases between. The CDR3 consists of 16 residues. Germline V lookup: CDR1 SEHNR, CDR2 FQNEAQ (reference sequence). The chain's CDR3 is CASSQTPRVNTGELFF. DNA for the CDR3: TGTGCCAGCAGCCAAACCCCCAGGGTTAACACCGGGGAGCTGTTTTTT.

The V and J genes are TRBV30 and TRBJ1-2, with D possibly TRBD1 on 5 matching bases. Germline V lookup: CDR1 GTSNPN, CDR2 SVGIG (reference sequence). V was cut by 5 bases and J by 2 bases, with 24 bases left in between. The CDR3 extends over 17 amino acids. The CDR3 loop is CAWWPYRGQTQNYGYTF. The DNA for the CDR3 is TGTGCCTGGTGGCCCTACAGAGGACAAACTCAAAACTATGGCTACACCTTC. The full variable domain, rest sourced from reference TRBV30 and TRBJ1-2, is SQTIHQWPATLVQPVGSPLSLECTVEGTSNPNLYWYRQAAGRGLQLLFYSVGIGQISSEVPQNLSASRPQDRQFILSSKKLLLSDSGFYLCAWWPYRGQTQNYGYTFGSGTRLTVV.

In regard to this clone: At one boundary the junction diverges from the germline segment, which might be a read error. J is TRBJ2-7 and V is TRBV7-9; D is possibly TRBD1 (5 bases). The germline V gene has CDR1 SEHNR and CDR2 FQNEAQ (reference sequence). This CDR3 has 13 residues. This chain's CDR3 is CSSSSTGAYEQYF. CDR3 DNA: TGTTCCAGCAGCTCAACTGGGGCTTACGAGCAGTACTTC. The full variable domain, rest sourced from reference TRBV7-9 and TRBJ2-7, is DTGVSQNPRHKITKRGQNVTFRCDPISEHNRLYWYRQTLGQGPEFLTYFQNEAQLEKSRLLSDRFSAERPKGSFSTLEIQRTEQGDSAMYLCSSSSTGAYEQYFGPGTRLTVT.

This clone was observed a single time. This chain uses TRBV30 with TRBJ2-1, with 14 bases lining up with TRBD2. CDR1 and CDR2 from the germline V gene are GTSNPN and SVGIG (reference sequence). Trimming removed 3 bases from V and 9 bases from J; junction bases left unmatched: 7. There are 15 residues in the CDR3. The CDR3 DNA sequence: TGTGCCTGGAGCCGACTAGCGGGGGGGCTCCGTGAGCAGTTCTTC. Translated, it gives CAWSRLAGGLREQFF.

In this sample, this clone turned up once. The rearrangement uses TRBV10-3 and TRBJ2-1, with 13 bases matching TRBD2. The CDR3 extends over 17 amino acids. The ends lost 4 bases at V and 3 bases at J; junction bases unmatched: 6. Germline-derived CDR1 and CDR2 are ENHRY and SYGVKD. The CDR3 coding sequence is TGTGCCATCAGTGGAAGGACTAGCGGGGGCCTCTACAATGAGCAGTTCTTC. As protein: CAISGRTSGGLYNEQFF.

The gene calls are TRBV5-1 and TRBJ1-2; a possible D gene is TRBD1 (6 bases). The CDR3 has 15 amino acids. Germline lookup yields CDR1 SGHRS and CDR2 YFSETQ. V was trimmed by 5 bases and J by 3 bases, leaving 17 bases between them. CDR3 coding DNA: TGCGCCAGCAGGCTGACAGGCGGAAGGGACTATGGCTACACCTTC. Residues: CASRLTGGRDYGYTF. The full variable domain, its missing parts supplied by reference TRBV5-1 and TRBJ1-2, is KAGVTQTPRYLIKTRGQQVTLSCSPISGHRSVSWYQQTPGQGLQFLFEYFSETQRNKGNFPGRFSGRQFSNSRSEMNVSTLELGDSALYLCASRLTGGRDYGYTFGSGTRLTVV.

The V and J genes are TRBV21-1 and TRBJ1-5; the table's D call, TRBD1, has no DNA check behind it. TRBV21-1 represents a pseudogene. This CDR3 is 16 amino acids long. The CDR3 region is CASSNRTGSLNQPQHF. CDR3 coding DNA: TGTGCCAGCAGCAACCGGACAGGGTCTCTTAATCAGCCCCAGCATTTT.

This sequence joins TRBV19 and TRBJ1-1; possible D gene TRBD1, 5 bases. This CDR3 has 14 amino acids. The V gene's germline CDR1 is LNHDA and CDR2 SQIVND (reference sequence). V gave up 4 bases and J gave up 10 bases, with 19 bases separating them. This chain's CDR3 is CASSTRTGLRRAFF. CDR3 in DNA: TGTGCCAGTAGTACCAGGACGGGACTCAGAAGAGCTTTCTTT. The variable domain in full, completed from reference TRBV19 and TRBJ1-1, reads DGGITQSPKYLFRKEGQNVTLSCEQNLNHDAMYWYRQDPGQGLRLIYYSQIVNDFQKGDIAEGYSVSREKKESFPLTVTSAQKNPTAFYLCASSTRTGLRRAFFGQGTRLTVV.

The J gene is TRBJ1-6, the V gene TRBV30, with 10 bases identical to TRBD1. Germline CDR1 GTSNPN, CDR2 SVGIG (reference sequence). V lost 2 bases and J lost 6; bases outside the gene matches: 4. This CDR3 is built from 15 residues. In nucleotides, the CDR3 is TGTGCCTGGAGTATCCGACAGGGGGCTAATTCACCCCTCCACTTT. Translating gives CAWSIRQGANSPLHF.

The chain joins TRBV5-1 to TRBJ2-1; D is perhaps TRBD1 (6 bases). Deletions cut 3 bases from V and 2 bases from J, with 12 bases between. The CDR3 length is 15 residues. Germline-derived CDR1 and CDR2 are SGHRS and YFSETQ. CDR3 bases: TGCGCCAGCAGCTCGACAGGTCTTCCCTACAATGAGCAGTTCTTC. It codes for CASSSTGLPYNEQFF.

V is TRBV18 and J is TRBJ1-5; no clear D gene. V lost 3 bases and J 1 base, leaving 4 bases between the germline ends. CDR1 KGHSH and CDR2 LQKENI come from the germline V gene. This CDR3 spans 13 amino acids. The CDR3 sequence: CASSPESNQPQHF. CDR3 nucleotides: TGTGCCAGCTCACCCGAGAGCAATCAGCCCCAGCATTTT. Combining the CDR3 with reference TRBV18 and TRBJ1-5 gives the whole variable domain NAGVMQNPRHLVRRRGQEARLRCSPMKGHSHVYWYRQLPEEGLKFMVYLQKENIIDESGMPKERFSAEFPKEGPSILRIQQVVRGDSAAYFCASSPESNQPQHFGDGTRLSIL.

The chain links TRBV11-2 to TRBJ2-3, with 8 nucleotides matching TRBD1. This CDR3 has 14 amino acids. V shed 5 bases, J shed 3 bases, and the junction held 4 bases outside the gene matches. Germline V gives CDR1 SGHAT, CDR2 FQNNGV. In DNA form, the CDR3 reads TGTGCCAGCAGCCTGGACAGGGTTACAGATACGCAGTATTTT. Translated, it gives CASSLDRVTDTQYF.

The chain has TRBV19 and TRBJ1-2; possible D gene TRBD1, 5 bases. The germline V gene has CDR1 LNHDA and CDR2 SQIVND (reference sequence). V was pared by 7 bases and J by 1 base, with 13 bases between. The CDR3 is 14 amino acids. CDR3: CASNGHDLNYGYTF. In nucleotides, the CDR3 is TGTGCCAGTAACGGACATGATCTTAACTATGGCTACACCTTC.

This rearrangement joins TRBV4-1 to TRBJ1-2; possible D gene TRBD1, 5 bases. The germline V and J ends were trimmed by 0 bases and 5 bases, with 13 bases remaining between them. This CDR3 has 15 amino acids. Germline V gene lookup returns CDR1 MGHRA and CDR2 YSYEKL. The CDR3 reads CASSQDQGAWYGYTF. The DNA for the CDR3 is TGCGCCAGCAGCCAAGATCAAGGGGCTTGGTATGGCTACACCTTC.

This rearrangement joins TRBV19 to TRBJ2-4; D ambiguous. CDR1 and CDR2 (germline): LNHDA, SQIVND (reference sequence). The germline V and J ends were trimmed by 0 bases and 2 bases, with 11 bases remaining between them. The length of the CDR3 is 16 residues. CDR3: CASSIELALTKNIQYF. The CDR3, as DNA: TGTGCCAGTAGTATAGAATTGGCATTAACCAAAAACATTCAGTACTTC.